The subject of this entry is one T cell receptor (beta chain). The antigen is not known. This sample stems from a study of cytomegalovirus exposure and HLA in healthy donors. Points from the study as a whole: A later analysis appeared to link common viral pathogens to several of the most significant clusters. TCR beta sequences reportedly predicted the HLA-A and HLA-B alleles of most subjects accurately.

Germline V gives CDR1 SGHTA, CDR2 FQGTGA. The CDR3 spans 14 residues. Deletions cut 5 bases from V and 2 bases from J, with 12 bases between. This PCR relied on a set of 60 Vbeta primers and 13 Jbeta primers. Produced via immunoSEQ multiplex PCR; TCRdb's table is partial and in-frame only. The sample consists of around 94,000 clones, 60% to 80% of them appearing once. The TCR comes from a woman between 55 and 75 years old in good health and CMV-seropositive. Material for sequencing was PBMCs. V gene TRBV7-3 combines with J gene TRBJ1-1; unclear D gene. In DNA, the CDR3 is TGTGCCAGCAGCCCAGGCCCAGCCAACACTGAAGCTTTCTTT. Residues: CASSPGPANTEAFF.